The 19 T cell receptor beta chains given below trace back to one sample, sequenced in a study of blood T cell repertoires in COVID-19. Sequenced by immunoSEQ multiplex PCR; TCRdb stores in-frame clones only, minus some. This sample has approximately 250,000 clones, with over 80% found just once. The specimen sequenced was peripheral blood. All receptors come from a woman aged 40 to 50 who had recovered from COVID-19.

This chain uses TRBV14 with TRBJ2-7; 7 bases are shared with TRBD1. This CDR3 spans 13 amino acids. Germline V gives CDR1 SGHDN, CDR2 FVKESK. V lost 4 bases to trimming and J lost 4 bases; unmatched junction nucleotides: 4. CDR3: CASSRWTGYEQYF. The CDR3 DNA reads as TGTGCCAGCAGCCGATGGACAGGTTACGAGCAGTACTTC.

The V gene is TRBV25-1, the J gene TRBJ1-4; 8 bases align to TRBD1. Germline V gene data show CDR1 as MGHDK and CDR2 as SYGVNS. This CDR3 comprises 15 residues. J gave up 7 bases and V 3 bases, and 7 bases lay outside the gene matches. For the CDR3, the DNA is TGTGCCAGCAGTGATCCTGGACAGGGCGTTGAAAAACTGTTTTTT. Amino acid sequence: CASSDPGQGVEKLFF.

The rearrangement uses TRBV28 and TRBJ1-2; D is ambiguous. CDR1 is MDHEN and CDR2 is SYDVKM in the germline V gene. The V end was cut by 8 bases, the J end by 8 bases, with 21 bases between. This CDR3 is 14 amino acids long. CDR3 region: CASLERVDISGYTF. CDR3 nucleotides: TGTGCCAGCCTGGAGAGGGTGGATATATCGGGCTACACCTTC.

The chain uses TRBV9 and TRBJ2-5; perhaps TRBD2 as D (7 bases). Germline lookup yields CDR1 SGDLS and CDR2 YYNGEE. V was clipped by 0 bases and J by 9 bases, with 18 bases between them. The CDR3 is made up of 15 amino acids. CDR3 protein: CASSVDAGASRAQYF. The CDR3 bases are TGTGCCAGCAGCGTAGATGCGGGGGCCTCAAGGGCCCAGTACTTC.

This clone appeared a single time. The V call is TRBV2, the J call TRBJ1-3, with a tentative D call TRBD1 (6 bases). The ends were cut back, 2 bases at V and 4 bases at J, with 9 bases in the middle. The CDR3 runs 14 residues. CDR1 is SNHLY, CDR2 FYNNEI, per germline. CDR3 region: CASSEIGGGNTIYF. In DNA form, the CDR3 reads TGTGCCAGCAGTGAAATTGGGGGCGGAAACACCATATATTTT. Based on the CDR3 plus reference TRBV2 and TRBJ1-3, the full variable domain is EPEVTQTPSHQVTQMGQEVILRCVPISNHLYFYWYRQILGQKVEFLVSFYNNEISEKSEIFDDQFSVERPDGSNFTLKIRSTKLEDSAMYFCASSEIGGGNTIYFGEGSWLTVV.

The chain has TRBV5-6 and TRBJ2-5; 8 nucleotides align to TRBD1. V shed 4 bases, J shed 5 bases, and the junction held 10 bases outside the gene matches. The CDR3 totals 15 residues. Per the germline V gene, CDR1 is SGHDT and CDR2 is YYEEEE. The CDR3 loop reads CASSADRATGETQYF. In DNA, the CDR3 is TGTGCCAGCAGCGCGGACAGGGCCACTGGGGAGACCCAGTACTTC.

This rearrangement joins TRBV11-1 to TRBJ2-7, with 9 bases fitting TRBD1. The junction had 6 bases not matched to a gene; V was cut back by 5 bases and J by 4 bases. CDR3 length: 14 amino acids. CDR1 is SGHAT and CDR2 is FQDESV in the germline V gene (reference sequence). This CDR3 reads CASSRTGEYYEQYF. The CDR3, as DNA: TGTGCCAGCAGCCGGACAGGGGAGTATTACGAGCAGTACTTC.

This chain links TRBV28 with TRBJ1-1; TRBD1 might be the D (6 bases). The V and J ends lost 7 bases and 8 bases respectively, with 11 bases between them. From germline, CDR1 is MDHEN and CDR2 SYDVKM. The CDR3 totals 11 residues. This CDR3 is CASTPGTEAFF. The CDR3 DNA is TGTGCCAGCACTCCGGGGACAGAAGCTTTCTTT.

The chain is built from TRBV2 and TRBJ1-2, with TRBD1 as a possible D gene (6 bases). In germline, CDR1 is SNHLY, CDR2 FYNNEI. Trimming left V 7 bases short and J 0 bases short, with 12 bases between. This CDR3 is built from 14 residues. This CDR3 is CASTNREANYGYTF. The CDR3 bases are TGTGCCAGCACTAACAGGGAAGCTAACTATGGCTACACCTTC. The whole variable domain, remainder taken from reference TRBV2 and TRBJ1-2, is EPEVTQTPSHQVTQMGQEVILRCVPISNHLYFYWYRQILGQKVEFLVSFYNNEISEKSEIFDDQFSVERPDGSNFTLKIRSTKLEDSAMYFCASTNREANYGYTFGSGTRLTVV.

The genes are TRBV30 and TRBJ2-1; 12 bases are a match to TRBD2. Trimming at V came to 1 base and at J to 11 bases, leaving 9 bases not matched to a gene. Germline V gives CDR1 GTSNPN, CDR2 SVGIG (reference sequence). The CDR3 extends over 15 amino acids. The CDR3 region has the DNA TGTGCCTGGAGTGCAGGATCTAGCGGGGGGGGGAAGCAGTTCTTC. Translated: CAWSAGSSGGGKQFF.

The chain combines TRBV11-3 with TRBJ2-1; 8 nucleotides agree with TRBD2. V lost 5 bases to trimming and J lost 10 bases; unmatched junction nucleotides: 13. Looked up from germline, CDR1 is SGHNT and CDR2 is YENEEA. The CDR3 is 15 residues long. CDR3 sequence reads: CASSRRRGAGGEQFF. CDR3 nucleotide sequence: TGTGCCAGCAGCCGCCGGCGGGGGGCGGGCGGGGAGCAGTTCTTC.

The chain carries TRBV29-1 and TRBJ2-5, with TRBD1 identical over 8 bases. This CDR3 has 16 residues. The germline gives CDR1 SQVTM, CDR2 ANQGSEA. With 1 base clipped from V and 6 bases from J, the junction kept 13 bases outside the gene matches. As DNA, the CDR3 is TGCAGCGTTGAAGCCAGGGGGCGCCCGGCAGGAAAGACCCAGTACTTC. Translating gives CSVEARGRPAGKTQYF.

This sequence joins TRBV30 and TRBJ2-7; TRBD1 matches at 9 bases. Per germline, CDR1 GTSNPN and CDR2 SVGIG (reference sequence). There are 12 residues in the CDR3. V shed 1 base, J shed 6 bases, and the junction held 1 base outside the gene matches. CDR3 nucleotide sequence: TGTGCCTGGAGTGGGACAGGGGCCGAGCAGTACTTC. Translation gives CAWSGTGAEQYF.

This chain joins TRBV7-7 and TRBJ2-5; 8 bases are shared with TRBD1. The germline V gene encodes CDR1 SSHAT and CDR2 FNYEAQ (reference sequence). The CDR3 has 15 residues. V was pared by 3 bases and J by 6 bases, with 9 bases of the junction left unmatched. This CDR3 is CASSFGQGSSQTQYF. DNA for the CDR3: TGTGCCAGCAGCTTCGGACAGGGATCTTCGCAGACCCAGTACTTC. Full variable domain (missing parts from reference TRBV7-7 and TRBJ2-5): GAGVSQSPRYKVTKRGQDVTLRCDPISSHATLYWYQQALGQGPEFLTYFNYEAQPDKSGLPSDRFSAERPEGSISTLTIQRTEQRDSAMYRCASSFGQGSSQTQYFGPGTRLLVL.

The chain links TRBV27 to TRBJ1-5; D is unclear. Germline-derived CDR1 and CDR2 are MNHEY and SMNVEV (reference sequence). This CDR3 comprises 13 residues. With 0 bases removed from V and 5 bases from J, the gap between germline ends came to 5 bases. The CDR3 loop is CASSLSAYQPQHF. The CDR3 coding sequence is TGTGCCAGCAGTTTATCAGCTTATCAGCCCCAGCATTTT.

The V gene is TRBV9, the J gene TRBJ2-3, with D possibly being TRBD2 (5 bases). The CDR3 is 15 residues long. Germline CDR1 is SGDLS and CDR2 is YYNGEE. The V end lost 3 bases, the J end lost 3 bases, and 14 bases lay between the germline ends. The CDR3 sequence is CASSATDPGTDTQYF. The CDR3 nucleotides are TGTGCCAGCAGCGCCACGGACCCGGGGACAGATACGCAGTATTTT.

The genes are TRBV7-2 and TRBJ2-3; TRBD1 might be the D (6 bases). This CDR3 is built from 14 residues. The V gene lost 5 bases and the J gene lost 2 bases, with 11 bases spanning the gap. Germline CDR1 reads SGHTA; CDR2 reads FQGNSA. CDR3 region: CASSRTVNTDTQYF. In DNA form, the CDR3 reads TGTGCCAGCAGCCGGACAGTTAACACAGATACGCAGTATTTT.

The CDR3, as DNA: TGTGCCAGCAGCCTGTCCGCGGACAGTTGGGGCAATGAGCAGTTCTTC. This translates into CASSLSADSWGNEQFF. This chain connects TRBV13 to TRBJ2-1; TRBD1 might be the D (6 bases). The CDR3 length is 16 residues. Trimming stripped 5 bases from V and 6 bases from J, with 20 bases between. The germline V gene encodes CDR1 PRHDT and CDR2 FYEKMQ (reference sequence).

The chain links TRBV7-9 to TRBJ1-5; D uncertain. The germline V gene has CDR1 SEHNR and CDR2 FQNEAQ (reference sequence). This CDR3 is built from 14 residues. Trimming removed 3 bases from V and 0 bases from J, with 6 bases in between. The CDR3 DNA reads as TGTGCCAGCAGCTTCGACTCTAGCAATCAGCCCCAGCATTTT. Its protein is CASSFDSSNQPQHF.